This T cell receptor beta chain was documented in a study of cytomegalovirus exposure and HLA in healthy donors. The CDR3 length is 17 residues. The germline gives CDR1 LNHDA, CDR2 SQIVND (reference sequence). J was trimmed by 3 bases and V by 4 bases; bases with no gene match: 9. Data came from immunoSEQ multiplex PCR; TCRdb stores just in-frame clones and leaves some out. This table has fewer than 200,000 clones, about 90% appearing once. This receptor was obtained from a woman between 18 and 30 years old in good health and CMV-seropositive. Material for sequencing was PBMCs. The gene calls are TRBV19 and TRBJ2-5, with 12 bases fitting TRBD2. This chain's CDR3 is CASSRGLAGGPKETQYF. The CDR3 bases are TGTGCCAGTAGTAGGGGACTAGCGGGTGGACCGAAAGAGACCCAGTACTTC.